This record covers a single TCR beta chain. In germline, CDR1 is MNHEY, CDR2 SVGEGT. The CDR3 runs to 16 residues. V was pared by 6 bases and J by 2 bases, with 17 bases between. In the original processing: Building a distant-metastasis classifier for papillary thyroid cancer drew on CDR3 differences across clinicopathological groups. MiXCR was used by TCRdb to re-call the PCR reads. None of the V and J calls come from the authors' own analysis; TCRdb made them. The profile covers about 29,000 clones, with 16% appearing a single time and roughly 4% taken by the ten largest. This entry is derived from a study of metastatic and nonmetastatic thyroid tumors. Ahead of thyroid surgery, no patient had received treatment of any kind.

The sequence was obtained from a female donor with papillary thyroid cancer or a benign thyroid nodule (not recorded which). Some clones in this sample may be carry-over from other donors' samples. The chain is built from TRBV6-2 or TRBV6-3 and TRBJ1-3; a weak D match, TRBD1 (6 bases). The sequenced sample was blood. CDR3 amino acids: CASSKRPGDAGNTIYF. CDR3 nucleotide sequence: TGTGCCAGCAGCAAACGCCCAGGGGACGCTGGAAACACCATATATTTT.